The entry that follows covers one TCR beta chain sequence. Its antigen remains unidentified. The V gene lost 0 bases and the J gene lost 4 bases, with 10 bases spanning the gap. CDR1 LGHNA and CDR2 YSLEER come from the germline V gene. The CDR3 extends over 16 amino acids. Profiled with immunoSEQ multiplex PCR; TCRdb holds only in-frame clones, not every one. This sample has a few million clones; around nine tenths occur once, and the top ten carry over 0.12%. The data originate from a study of shared clonotypes between healthy human individuals. Study overall: Each donor's CD4 naive and CD4 memory cells filled three plates apiece, CD8 naive two, and CD8 memory one. Study findings and constraints: In a few donors, around 5% of naive CD4 clonotypes appeared in common.

The sequence was obtained from a man younger than 35 in good health. J is TRBJ1-6 and V is TRBV4-3; D unclear. The material sequenced was naive CD4+ T cells sorted from blood. Subset meaning: CD45RA+ positively selected. The CDR3 nucleotides read TGCGCCAGCAGCCAAGAAGAAGGTCCGTATAATTCACCCCTCCACTTT. This sequence encodes CASSQEEGPYNSPLHF.